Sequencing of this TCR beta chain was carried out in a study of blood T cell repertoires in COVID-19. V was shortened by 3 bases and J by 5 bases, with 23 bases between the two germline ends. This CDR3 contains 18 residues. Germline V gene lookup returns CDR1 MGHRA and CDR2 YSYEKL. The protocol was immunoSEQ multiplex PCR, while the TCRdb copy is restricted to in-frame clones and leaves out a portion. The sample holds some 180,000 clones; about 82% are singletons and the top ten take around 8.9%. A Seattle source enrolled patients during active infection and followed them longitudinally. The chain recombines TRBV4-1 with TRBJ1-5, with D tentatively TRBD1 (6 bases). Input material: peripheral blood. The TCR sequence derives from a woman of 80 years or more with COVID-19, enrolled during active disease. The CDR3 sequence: CASSHGRTVDLGDQPQHF. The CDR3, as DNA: TGCGCCAGCAGCCACGGAAGGACAGTGGATCTCGGCGATCAGCCCCAGCATTTT.